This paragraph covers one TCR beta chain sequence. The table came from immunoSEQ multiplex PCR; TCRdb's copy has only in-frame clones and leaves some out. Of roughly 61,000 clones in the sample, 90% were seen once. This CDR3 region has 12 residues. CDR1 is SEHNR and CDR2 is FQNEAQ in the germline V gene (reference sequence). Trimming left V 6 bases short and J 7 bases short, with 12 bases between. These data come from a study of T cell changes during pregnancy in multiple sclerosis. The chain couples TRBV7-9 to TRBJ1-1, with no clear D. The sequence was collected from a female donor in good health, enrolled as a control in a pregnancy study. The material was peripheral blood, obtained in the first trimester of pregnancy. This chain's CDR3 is CASSPGRGEAFF. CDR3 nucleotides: TGTGCCAGCAGTCCCGGACGGGGTGAAGCTTTCTTT.